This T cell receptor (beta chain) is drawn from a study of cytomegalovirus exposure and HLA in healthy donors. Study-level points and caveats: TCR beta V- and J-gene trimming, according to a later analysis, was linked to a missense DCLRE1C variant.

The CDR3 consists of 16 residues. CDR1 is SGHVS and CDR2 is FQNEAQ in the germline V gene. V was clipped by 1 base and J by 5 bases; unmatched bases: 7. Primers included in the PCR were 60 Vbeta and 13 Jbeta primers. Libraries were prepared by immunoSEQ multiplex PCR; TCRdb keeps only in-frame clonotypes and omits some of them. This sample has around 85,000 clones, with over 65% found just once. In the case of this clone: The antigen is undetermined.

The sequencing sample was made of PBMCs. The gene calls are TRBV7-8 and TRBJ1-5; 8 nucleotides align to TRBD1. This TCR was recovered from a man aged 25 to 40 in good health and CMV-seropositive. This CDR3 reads CASSLGQGAKYQPQHF. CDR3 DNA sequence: TGTGCCAGCAGCTTAGGGCAGGGGGCGAAGTATCAGCCCCAGCATTTT.